This T cell receptor (beta chain) appears in the sequencing data of a study of identical twins. The study's findings and limits: Clonotypes of the beta chain that were abundant in cord blood carried fewer insertions (memory repertoires showed none). Sequences that were out-of-frame, alpha and twin-shared displayed an excess of low generation probability.

In TCRdb, the 5' RACE reads were re-called with MiXCR into one record per CDR3 protein. Here the sample spans under 900,000 distinct CDR3 sequences, about 12% being singletons. The V end lost 2 bases, the J end lost 1 base, and 6 bases lay between the germline ends. The CDR3 consists of 13 residues. Looked up from germline, CDR1 is WSHSY and CDR2 is SAAADI. Comment on this clonotype: Its target is unknown.

This same sample was also part of a study on yellow fever vaccine responses in identical twins.

The sample consisted of PBMCs. The chain uses TRBV10-2 and TRBJ2-7; D gene unclear. The receptor comes from a woman younger than 35 in good health. This CDR3 reads CASSEVNSYEQYV. The CDR3 region has the DNA TGCGCCAGCAGTGAGGTGAATTCCTACGAGCAGTACGTC.